In this sample, the clone carrying this T cell receptor (beta chain) turned up many times. The antigen remains unidentified. The sample belongs to a study of T-cell reconstitution after alpha-beta-depleted transplantation in children. Broader study findings: There were some patients whose high TCRbeta diversity at day 60 came from surviving recipient T cells and thymic progenitors. When one year had passed after transplant, most T-cell counts and diversity came from newly produced T cells.

Preparation of the TCRbeta library was carried out with unique molecular identifiers. TCRdb re-derived calls from the PCR reads in MiXCR, one entry per CDR3 protein. Of some 300,000 distinct CDR3 sequences in the sample, 10% were seen once. Germline V CDR1 and CDR2: KGHDR, SFDVKD. CDR3 length: 12 residues. The ends were cut back, 6 bases at V and 7 bases at J, with 9 bases in the middle. Sequencing used PBMCs, obtained before TCRalphabeta/CD19-depleted stem cell transplant. The receptor comes from a boy under two years old with acute myeloid leukemia, due to receive a stem cell transplant. The chain couples TRBV24-1 to TRBJ2-1; maybe TRBD2 (6 bases). The DNA for the CDR3 is TGTGCCACCAGTTCAGGGAGGAATGAGCAGTTCTTC. As protein: CATSSGRNEQFF.